This TCR beta chain was captured by sequencing in a study of CD8 T cells in ankylosing spondylitis. Findings of the study overall: It was reported that disease-linked clones were significantly enriched in matched ankylosing spondylitis synovial fluid.

Comments on this clonotype: Its antigen is not known.

From the 5' RACE reads, TCRdb called clonotypes with MiXCR, one entry per CDR3 protein. This sample has hundreds of thousands of distinct CDR3 sequences; about 30% occur once, and the top ten carry 4% to 5%. The V gene's germline CDR1 is DFQATT and CDR2 SNEGSKA (reference sequence). Trimming took off 1 base at V and 9 bases at J, with 4 bases between the two ends. CDR3 size: 10 residues. The receptor comes from a male donor with ankylosing spondylitis or in good health (not recorded which). Sample: blood, either unsorted or a sorted T cell fraction (not recorded which). The genes are TRBV20-1 and TRBJ2-1; no definite D call. In nucleotides, the CDR3 is TGCAGTGCTAGAGCGGTTGAGCAGTTCTTC. Its protein is CSARAVEQFF.